The clone carrying this TCR beta chain showed up just a few times. These data are taken from a study of blood T cells in healthy people across ages. Germline loops: CDR1 SGHDN, CDR2 FVKESK. CDR3 length equals 15 residues. V gave up 4 bases and J gave up 7 bases, with 19 bases separating them. Sample-barcoded 5' priming and a J-beta primer mix drove a second PCR of about 6 to 11 cycles. TCRdb re-analysed the 5' RACE reads in MiXCR, keeping a single row per CDR3 protein. The sample has roughly 1 million distinct CDR3 sequences; approximately 25% are singletons. This same sample was also taken into another study, of T cells of mothers and their children.

The TCR was taken from a girl aged 2 to 10 in good health. The chain uses TRBV14 and TRBJ1-2; possible D gene TRBD1, 6 bases. Sequencing was done on a sample of blood. This chain's CDR3 is CASSRTTEPGAGYTF. As DNA, the CDR3 is TGTGCCAGCAGCCGCACTACGGAGCCAGGGGCTGGCTACACCTTC.